Shown below are 20 T cell receptor beta chains from a single sample sequenced in a study of post-analysis software for immune sequencing data. Unique molecular identifiers were built into the TCR beta cDNA libraries. TCRdb redid the calling of the PCR reads with MiXCR, one entry per CDR3 protein. Here the sample spans 180,000 or so distinct CDR3 sequences, 29% being singletons. Whole-study results and caveats: Patients carried five TRBV segments more frequently than controls did, and TRBV5-6, TRBV5-1 and TRBV20-1 were among them.

These receptors have no known antigen. The specimen sequenced was blood. The receptors were sampled from a girl under 18 with multiple sclerosis.

This chain uses TRBV6-2 or TRBV6-3 with TRBJ2-5; no reliable D call. The CDR3 runs to 15 residues. Germline V lookup: CDR1 MNHEY, CDR2 SVGEGT. V was pared by 3 bases and J by 5 bases, with 16 bases between. CDR3: CASSYGATSGETQYF. The CDR3 DNA is TGTGCCAGCAGTTATGGCGCAACTTCTGGGGAGACCCAGTACTTC.

This clonotype was seen at least ten times. The chain is built from TRBV20-1 and TRBJ1-2, with D possibly TRBD1 on 5 matching bases. Germline V gene data show CDR1 as DFQATT and CDR2 as SNEGSKA (reference sequence). The CDR3 spans 12 residues. V was trimmed by 6 bases and J by 8 bases, leaving 16 bases between them. The DNA for the CDR3 is TGCAGTGCCACGATCGCCAGGGACGGCTACACCTTC. Its translation is CSATIARDGYTF.

Concerning this clonotype: Since a much larger clone is just one base distant, this may be a read error. The gene calls are TRBV12-3 or TRBV12-4 and TRBJ2-6; D gene uncertain. This CDR3 has 13 amino acids. The CDR3 sequence: CACSRTTGAVLTF. CDR3 in DNA: TGTGCCTGCAGTAGAACGACGGGCGCCGTCCTGACTTTC.

This clonotype was seen many times. The chain couples TRBV2 to TRBJ2-1; D call uncertain. Trimming took off 6 bases at V and 7 bases at J, with 10 bases between the two ends. This CDR3 region has 12 residues. Germline CDR1 SNHLY, CDR2 FYNNEI. The CDR3 nucleotides read TGTGCCAGCAGCCTACAGCAAAATGAGCAGTTCTTC. Amino acids: CASSLQQNEQFF.

Details on this clonotype: A read error may be the cause here, since a much bigger clone is one base away. V and J are TRBV5-1 and TRBJ2-6, with D perhaps given as TRBD1 or TRBD2 (5 bases each). CDR1 is SGHRS and CDR2 is YFSETQ in the germline V gene. CDR3 length: 15 amino acids. The CDR3 region is CASSQTGSGANVRTF. In nucleotides, the CDR3 is TGCGCCAGCAGCCAGACGGGGTCTGGGGCCAACGTCCGGACTTTC.

The chain joins TRBV6-6 to TRBJ2-1; tentative D call: TRBD1 (6 bases). Trimming took off 5 bases at V and 2 bases at J, with 13 bases between the two ends. The CDR3 runs to 15 residues. Germline CDR1 MNHNY, CDR2 SVGAGI (reference sequence). CDR3 residues: CASSQQAGAYNEQFF. Here the CDR3 DNA reads TGTGCCAGCAGTCAACAGGCAGGGGCCTACAATGAGCAGTTCTTC.

This clonotype was seen at least ten times. This chain uses TRBV5-1 with TRBJ1-5, with D hard to call. The CDR3 covers 14 residues. V lost 0 bases to trimming and J lost 2 bases, with 6 bases between them. The germline V gene has CDR1 SGHRS and CDR2 YFSETQ. CDR3 bases: TGCGCCAGCAGCTTGGAGGGTCGCAATCAGCCCCAGCATTTT. As protein: CASSLEGRNQPQHF.

This clonotype occurred a few times. The chain recombines TRBV7-9 with TRBJ1-2; D perhaps matches TRBD1 (5 bases). The CDR3 is 14 residues long. Germline CDR1 is SEHNR and CDR2 is FQNEAQ (reference sequence). V was pared by 1 base and J by 6 bases, with 12 bases between. CDR3 region: CASSLDGHKHGYTF. For the CDR3, the DNA is TGTGCCAGCAGCTTAGACGGACATAAACATGGCTACACCTTC.

This clonotype was detected ten times or more. J is TRBJ2-7 and V is TRBV28; 7 bases agree with TRBD1. Germline lookup yields CDR1 MDHEN and CDR2 SYDVKM. V shed 6 bases and J 0 bases; nucleotides not matched to a gene: 8. This CDR3 comprises 15 residues. The DNA of the CDR3 is TGTGCCAGCAGGGGGTCAGGGACAGCCTCCTACGAGCAGTACTTC. Its translation is CASRGSGTASYEQYF.

V and J are TRBV6-6 and TRBJ1-1, with a tentative D call TRBD1 (5 bases). CDR1 and CDR2 (germline): MNHNY, SVGAGI (reference sequence). Trimming shortened V by 8 bases and J by 1 base, and 11 bases separated the two germline ends. This CDR3 is built from 13 residues. The CDR3 sequence: CASGWQGNTEAFF. For the CDR3, the DNA is TGTGCCAGCGGTTGGCAGGGGAACACTGAAGCTTTCTTT.

This clonotype was seen only a few times. The genes are TRBV12-3 or TRBV12-4 and TRBJ1-4; TRBD1 might be the D (5 bases). V lost 7 bases and J lost 8, with 17 bases in between. The CDR3 loop spans 14 amino acids. For the CDR3, the DNA is TGTGCCAGCAAAAACCGGGGGTCGAAGGAAAAACTGTTTTTT. It encodes CASKNRGSKEKLFF.

The chain combines TRBV14 with TRBJ2-7; D is unresolved. V lost 0 bases and J 1 base, leaving 10 bases between the germline ends. Germline lookup yields CDR1 SGHDN and CDR2 FVKESK. This CDR3 region has 15 residues. The CDR3 coding sequence is TGTGCCAGCAGCCAAGAAAGCGTCGGATCCTACGAGCAGTACTTC. Its protein product is CASSQESVGSYEQYF.

This clonotype was recorded many times. The CDR3 protein is CASSSGGKGAQPQHF. The CDR3 DNA reads TGTGCCAGCAGCTCCGGGGGGAAGGGGGCGCAGCCCCAGCATTTT. The rearrangement joins TRBV7-2 to TRBJ1-5; TRBD1 aligns across 7 bases. CDR3 length: 15 amino acids. After removal of 4 bases from V and 7 bases from J, the junction contained 10 bases not matched to a gene. Looked up from germline, CDR1 is SGHTA and CDR2 is FQGNSA.

This clonotype was recorded at least ten times. V usage is TRBV20-1 and J usage is TRBJ2-1; TRBD2 might be the D (5 bases). With 1 base removed from V and 3 bases from J, the gap between germline ends came to 10 bases. There are 14 residues in the CDR3. From germline, CDR1 is DFQATT and CDR2 SNEGSKA (reference sequence). CDR3 sequence reads: CSARAVGIYNEQFF. Written as DNA, the CDR3 is TGCAGTGCTAGAGCGGTCGGGATCTACAATGAGCAGTTCTTC.

This clonotype has only a few counts. The rearrangement links TRBV11-2 to TRBJ1-1; weak D call: TRBD1 (6 bases). V lost 6 bases to trimming and J lost 8 bases, with 16 bases between them. The CDR3 extends over 13 amino acids. Germline assignment: CDR1 SGHAT and CDR2 FQNNGV. CDR3 nucleotides: TGTGCCAGCAGTTGGGACGCGGGGGCGGAAGCTTTCTTT. Amino acid sequence: CASSWDAGAEAFF.

Details on this clonotype: This could be a read error, since a much larger clone is one nucleotide away. This is likely a read error, given that the CDR3 carries no conserved phenylalanine or tryptophan at its end. CDR3 sequence (DNA): TGCAGTGCTGTCCCGGCTAGTACCCCCTACAATGAGCAGTTCTTA. It specifies CSAVPASTPYNEQFL. The V gene is TRBV20-1, the J gene TRBJ2-1; D gene ambiguous. The V gene lost 5 bases and the J gene lost 2 bases, with 16 bases spanning the gap. CDR3 length equals 15 residues. From germline, CDR1 is DFQATT and CDR2 SNEGSKA (reference sequence).

As concerns this clonotype: A much larger clonotype is one base distant, so this may be a read error. This sequence joins TRBV12-3 or TRBV12-4 and TRBJ1-5; 9 bases are a match to TRBD1. CDR3 length: 19 residues. The J segment lost 2 bases and the V segment lost 5 bases, leaving 16 bases of the junction unmatched. For the CDR3, the DNA is TGTGCCAGCAGTCCCGAAACCGGGACAGGGCAGGTTCGCAATCAGCCCCAGCATTTT. Its protein is CASSPETGTGQVRNQPQHF.

This rearrangement joins TRBV14 to TRBJ1-1; D not certain. V lost 4 bases to trimming and J lost 1 base, with 7 bases between them. The CDR3 is 13 residues long. Germline-derived CDR1 and CDR2 are SGHDN and FVKESK. The CDR3, as DNA: TGTGCCAGCAGCCGGTCACAGAACACTGAAGCTTTCTTT. It is translated as CASSRSQNTEAFF. Using reference TRBV14 and TRBJ1-1 for the parts outside the CDR3, the full variable domain is EAGVTQFPSHSVIEKGQTVTLRCDPISGHDNLYWYRRVMGKEIKFLLHFVKESKQDESGMPNNRFLAERTGGTYSTLKVQPAELEDSGVYFCASSRSQNTEAFFGQGTRLTVV.

The chain couples TRBV7-3 to TRBJ1-6; the D gene is possibly TRBD1 (5 bases). The CDR3 has 16 residues. CDR1 SGHTA and CDR2 FQGTGA come from the germline V gene. V was shortened by 5 bases and J by 5 bases, with 16 bases between the two germline ends. CDR3 in DNA: TGTGCCAGCAGCACCTCAGGGCAAACGAATAATTCACCCCTCCACTTT. It is translated as CASSTSGQTNNSPLHF.

Notes on this clonotype: A much larger clone lies one base from this, so it may be a read error. CDR3 nucleotide sequence: TGTGCCAGCAGCTTAGGTATCCTCTACGAGCAGTTCTTC. It translates to CASSLGILYEQFF. The chain has TRBV7-9 and TRBJ2-1, with D unclear. Trimming left V 1 base short and J 10 bases short, with 11 bases between. The CDR3 is 13 residues long. Germline V CDR1 and CDR2: SEHNR, FQNEAQ (reference sequence).